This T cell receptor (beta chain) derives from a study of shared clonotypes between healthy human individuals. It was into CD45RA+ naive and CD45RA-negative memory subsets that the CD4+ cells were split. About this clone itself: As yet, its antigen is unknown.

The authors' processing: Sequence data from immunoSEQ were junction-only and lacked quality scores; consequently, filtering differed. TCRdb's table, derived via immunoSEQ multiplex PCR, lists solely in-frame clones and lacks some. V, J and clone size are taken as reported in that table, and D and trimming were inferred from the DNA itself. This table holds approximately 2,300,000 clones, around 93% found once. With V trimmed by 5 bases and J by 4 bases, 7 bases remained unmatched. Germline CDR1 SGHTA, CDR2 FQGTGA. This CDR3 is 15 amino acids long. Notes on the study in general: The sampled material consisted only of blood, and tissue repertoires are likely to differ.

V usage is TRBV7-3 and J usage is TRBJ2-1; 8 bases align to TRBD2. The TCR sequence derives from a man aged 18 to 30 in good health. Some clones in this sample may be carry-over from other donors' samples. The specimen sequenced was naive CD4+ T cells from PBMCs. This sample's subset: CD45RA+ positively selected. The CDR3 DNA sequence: TGTGCCAGCAGCCCTAGCGGGTGGGCGTACAATGAGCAGTTCTTC. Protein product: CASSPSGWAYNEQFF.